In this sample, the clone carrying this T cell receptor (beta chain) turned up a few times. Its antigen is as yet unknown. The record originates from a study of blood T cells in healthy people across ages. Germline CDR1 is LGHNA and CDR2 is YNFKEQ. The ends lost 4 bases at V and 7 bases at J; junction bases unmatched: 6. This CDR3 contains 15 residues. Alongside a J-beta primer mix, a sample-barcoded 5' primer served in a second PCR lasting roughly 7 to 11 cycles. Every molecule of cDNA carried a tag from a template-switch adaptor with 12 random nucleotides. Using its own MiXCR run on the 5' RACE reads, TCRdb lists one record per CDR3 protein. The repertoire consists of 790,000 or so distinct CDR3 sequences, with around 50% occurring once and the leading ten covering around 24%. Study-wide findings and caveats: No one knew whether donors had CMV, which possibly confounded expanded clonotype changes. Higher diversity and more naive CD4+ cells were features of long-lived donors, compared to aged donors.

In each sample, at least 7 million PBMCs were isolated. V is TRBV4-2 and J is TRBJ1-6; 8 bases agree with TRBD1. The sequence was obtained from a man aged 40-50 years in good health. Sequencing was done on a sample of blood. The DNA of the CDR3 is TGTGCCAGCAGCCGGGAGACAGGGGAGAATTCACCCCTCCACTTT. This translates into CASSRETGENSPLHF.